The 27 T cell receptor beta chains below all came from one sample that was sequenced in a study of blood T cell repertoires in COVID-19. Sequencing used immunoSEQ multiplex PCR; TCRdb keeps in-frame clones, though not all of them. The sample carries about 160,000 clones, roughly 85% recorded once. Material for sequencing was peripheral blood. These receptors were obtained from a woman aged 80 or over with active or convalescent COVID-19.

The chain uses TRBV3-1 (or the pseudogene TRBV3-2) and TRBJ2-1; no reliable D call. The germline V gene has CDR1 LGHDT and CDR2 YNNKEL (reference sequence). The CDR3 covers 16 residues. The germline V and J ends were trimmed by 2 bases and 3 bases, with 14 bases remaining between them. The CDR3 DNA sequence: TGTGCCAGCAGCCAATTATCCCATAAGCACTACAATGAGCAGTTCTTC. This translates into CASSQLSHKHYNEQFF.

The chain combines TRBV5-1 with TRBJ2-5, with D possibly matching TRBD1 (6 bases). CDR3 length: 14 residues. V lost 3 bases, J lost 5 bases, and 14 bases lay in between. Germline loops: CDR1 SGHRS, CDR2 YFSETQ. The CDR3 is CASSSNRVLETQYF. For the CDR3, the DNA is TGCGCCAGCAGCTCCAACAGGGTTTTGGAGACCCAGTACTTC.

The chain couples TRBV21-1 to TRBJ2-1; TRBD2 is the table's D call, not checked against the DNA. TRBV21-1 is a documented pseudogene. This CDR3 has 16 residues. The CDR3 is CASSKVGSGRTNEQFF. CDR3 nucleotide sequence: TGTGCCAGCAGCAAAGTTGGGTCCGGGAGGACGAATGAGCAGTTCTTC.

In DNA form, the CDR3 reads TGTGCCAGCAGTGACACTAGCGGGAGTTGGGATACGCAGTATTTT. Its translation: CASSDTSGSWDTQYF. V is TRBV25-1 and J is TRBJ2-3; 11 bases are a match to TRBD2. Germline lookup yields CDR1 MGHDK and CDR2 SYGVNS. J gave up 6 bases and V 3 bases, and 5 bases lay outside the gene matches. This CDR3 has 15 residues.

This clone has just one count. The chain employs TRBV6-6 and TRBJ2-1; a possible D gene is TRBD2 (5 bases). Deletions cut 7 bases from V and 4 bases from J, with 14 bases between. Germline V CDR1 and CDR2: MNHNY, SVGAGI (reference sequence). This CDR3 contains 14 residues. The DNA of the CDR3 is TGTGCCAGCACCGACCCGGGGTTATACAATGAGCAGTTCTTC. Residues: CASTDPGLYNEQFF.

Here the CDR3 reads CARPLRGRESEQYF. The CDR3 coding sequence is TGTGCCAGACCCTTGAGGGGGAGGGAAAGCGAGCAGTACTTC. The chain recombines TRBV27 with TRBJ2-7; D is possibly TRBD2 (7 bases). V dropped 9 bases and J dropped 6 bases, with 21 bases sitting between them. This CDR3 is built from 14 residues. Germline V gene lookup returns CDR1 MNHEY and CDR2 SMNVEV (reference sequence).

This clone was seen only a few times. CDR3: CASNRPGGSTEAFF. As DNA, the CDR3 is TGTGCCAGCAATAGACCCGGAGGCTCCACTGAAGCTTTCTTT. This chain links TRBV6-5 with TRBJ1-1, with no clear D. The germline CDR1 and CDR2 sequences are MNHEY and SVGAGI. The length of the CDR3 is 14 residues. Trimming took off 7 bases at V and 4 bases at J, with 16 bases between the two ends.

V gene TRBV5-1 combines with J gene TRBJ2-1; D may be TRBD1 (5 bases). Trimming removed 1 base at V and 6 bases at J, with 11 bases between. The CDR3 contains 14 residues. Looked up from germline, CDR1 is SGHRS and CDR2 is YFSETQ. The CDR3 region is CASSLLGRFNEQFF. In DNA, the CDR3 is TGCGCCAGCAGCTTGCTGGGGCGCTTCAATGAGCAGTTCTTC.

This sequence joins TRBV5-4 and TRBJ1-4; D is unclear. The length of the CDR3 is 13 residues. Between the trimmed V and J ends, which lost 9 bases and 0 bases, there was a span of 9 bases. Germline CDR1 is SGHNT and CDR2 is YYREEE (reference sequence). The chain's CDR3 is CAISSATNEKLFF. The CDR3 region has the DNA TGTGCCATCTCCTCTGCAACTAATGAAAAACTGTTTTTT.

The chain is built from TRBV7-6 and TRBJ1-3; possibly TRBD1 for D (6 bases). Germline V CDR1 and CDR2: SGHVS, FNYEAQ. The CDR3 is made up of 16 amino acids. Trimming left V 4 bases short and J 3 bases short, with 16 bases between. The CDR3 loop is CASSSKAGALGNTIYF. DNA for the CDR3: TGTGCCAGCAGCTCCAAGGCGGGGGCGCTTGGAAACACCATATATTTT.

This chain joins TRBV5-4 and TRBJ1-2; TRBD1 matches 12 bases. This CDR3 has 16 residues. The germline CDR1 and CDR2 sequences are SGHNT and YYREEE (reference sequence). V shed 5 bases and J 4 bases; nucleotides not matched to a gene: 9. The CDR3 is CASRSRDRGLIYGYTF. In nucleotides, the CDR3 is TGTGCCAGCAGATCTCGGGACAGGGGGCTAATCTATGGCTACACCTTC.

The chain joins TRBV29-1 to TRBJ2-2, with 11 bases that match TRBD2. J was trimmed by 5 bases and V by 4 bases; bases with no gene match: 0. The CDR3 has 13 amino acids. Germline V lookup: CDR1 SQVTM, CDR2 ANQGSEA. The CDR3 loop reads CSVGLAGTGELFF. The CDR3 coding sequence is TGCAGCGTTGGACTAGCGGGAACCGGGGAGCTGTTTTTT.

Note on this clone: Other DNA variants within this sample encode the same CDR3. V is TRBV19 and J is TRBJ2-7; 7 bases are a match to TRBD1. CDR1 and CDR2 from the germline V gene are LNHDA and SQIVND (reference sequence). The CDR3 consists of 14 residues. J gave up 1 base and V 5 bases, and 5 bases lay outside the gene matches. CDR3 in amino acids: CASSPGRGSYEQYF. Written as DNA, the CDR3 is TGTGCCAGTAGTCCGGGCAGGGGGTCCTACGAGCAGTACTTC.

This sequence joins TRBV28 and TRBJ1-4, with 9 positions matching TRBD1. This CDR3 spans 13 amino acids. Germline V lookup: CDR1 MDHEN, CDR2 SYDVKM. Unmatched junction bases numbered 1, after V lost 5 bases and J lost 6 bases. DNA of the CDR3: TGTGCCAGCAGTGGGACAGGGTATGAAAAACTGTTTTTT. Its translation: CASSGTGYEKLFF.

The gene calls are TRBV5-1 and TRBJ1-2; 8 bases are a match to TRBD1. Germline V gene data show CDR1 as SGHRS and CDR2 as YFSETQ. Trimming at V came to 4 bases and at J to 7 bases, leaving 6 bases not matched to a gene. CDR3 length: 13 amino acids. The CDR3, as DNA: TGCGCCAGCAGCCTCACAGGGGGAATTGGCTACACCTTC. This encodes CASSLTGGIGYTF. Based on the CDR3 plus reference TRBV5-1 and TRBJ1-2, the full variable domain is KAGVTQTPRYLIKTRGQQVTLSCSPISGHRSVSWYQQTPGQGLQFLFEYFSETQRNKGNFPGRFSGRQFSNSRSEMNVSTLELGDSALYLCASSLTGGIGYTFGSGTRLTVV.

The chain couples TRBV7-8 to TRBJ2-3; 10 bases line up with TRBD2. Germline trimming cut 3 bases from V and 3 bases from J; bases unmatched to any gene: 0. The CDR3 loop spans 14 amino acids. CDR1 and CDR2 from the germline V gene are SGHVS and FQNEAQ. The CDR3 nucleotides are TGTGCCAGCAGCTTTAGCGGGAGGACAGATACGCAGTATTTT. Residues: CASSFSGRTDTQYF.

The chain combines TRBV28 with TRBJ1-5; TRBD1 might be the D (5 bases). There are 15 residues in the CDR3. Germline lookup yields CDR1 MDHEN and CDR2 SYDVKM. Trimming cost V 8 bases and J 1 base, with 15 bases left between them. CDR3 sequence: CASERGGDSNQPQHF. The CDR3 DNA is TGTGCCAGCGAAAGGGGCGGGGACAGCAATCAGCCCCAGCATTTT.

The chain couples TRBV9 to TRBJ1-4, with 8 bases lining up with TRBD1. The V segment lost 1 base and the J segment 7 bases; nucleotides outside the gene matches: 6. Germline assignment: CDR1 SGDLS and CDR2 YYNGEE. This CDR3 region has 15 residues. This chain's CDR3 is CASSVLSGGGEKLFF. Written as DNA, the CDR3 is TGTGCCAGCAGCGTATTGTCAGGGGGCGGTGAAAAACTGTTTTTT.

This clone was picked up one time. This chain joins TRBV5-1 and TRBJ1-2, with a tentative D call TRBD1 (6 bases). V lost 4 bases and J 5 bases, leaving 12 bases between the germline ends. This CDR3 is 13 amino acids long. Germline V gene data show CDR1 as SGHRS and CDR2 as YFSETQ. CDR3 DNA sequence: TGCGCCAGCAGCCCTGGACAGATTTATGGCTACACCTTC. Residues: CASSPGQIYGYTF.

The chain is built from TRBV11-2 and TRBJ1-3; the D gene is possibly TRBD1 (6 bases). Germline V gene lookup returns CDR1 SGHAT and CDR2 FQNNGV. The germline V and J ends were trimmed by 6 bases and 4 bases, with 16 bases remaining between them. The CDR3 is made up of 15 amino acids. CDR3 nucleotides: TGTGCCAGCAGGCCGTGGGGGGGGCTCGGAAACACCATATATTTT. Encoded protein: CASRPWGGLGNTIYF. The full variable domain, with the rest looked up from reference TRBV11-2 and TRBJ1-3, is EAGVAQSPRYKIIEKRQSVAFWCNPISGHATLYWYQQILGQGPKLLIQFQNNGVVDDSQLPKDRFSAERLKGVDSTLKIQPAKLEDSAVYLCASRPWGGLGNTIYFGEGSWLTVV.

This sequence joins TRBV6-6 and TRBJ2-2, with TRBD2 matching 9 bases. The ends lost 0 bases at V and 1 base at J; junction bases unmatched: 0. The CDR3 covers 16 residues. Germline V gene sequence: CDR1 MNHNY, CDR2 SVGAGI (reference sequence). The CDR3 DNA reads as TGTGCCAGCAGTTACTCTAGCGGGGGGAACACCGGGGAGCTGTTTTTT. Protein: CASSYSSGGNTGELFF.

The chain recombines TRBV28 with TRBJ2-1; 7 bases align to TRBD1. J gave up 10 bases and V 6 bases, and 9 bases lay outside the gene matches. Germline values: CDR1 MDHEN, CDR2 SYDVKM. The CDR3 totals 13 residues. CDR3 loop: CASSRNRDREQFF. The CDR3 DNA follows: TGTGCCAGCAGCCGGAACCGGGACAGAGAGCAGTTCTTC. The variable domain in full, with the rest retrieved from reference TRBV28 and TRBJ2-1, is DVKVTQSSRYLVKRTGEKVFLECVQDMDHENMFWYRQDPGLGLRLIYFSYDVKMKEKGDIPEGYSVSREKKERFSLILESASTNQTSMYLCASSRNRDREQFFGPGTRLTVL.

The rearrangement links TRBV6-5 to TRBJ2-2, with D possibly TRBD2 on 6 matching bases. Trimming took off 0 bases at V and 4 bases at J, with 12 bases between the two ends. The CDR3 consists of 16 residues. Germline-derived CDR1 and CDR2 are MNHEY and SVGAGI. CDR3 in DNA: TGTGCCAGCAGTTACTCCGGGGGAGGCCTCACCGGGGAGCTGTTTTTT. Its translation is CASSYSGGGLTGELFF.

The V gene is TRBV10-2, the J gene TRBJ1-2, with 8 bases fitting TRBD1. The CDR3 consists of 13 residues. Germline CDR1 is WSHSY and CDR2 is SAAADI. Trimming removed 7 bases from V and 3 bases from J; junction bases left unmatched: 4. The CDR3 loop reads CASTLTGDYGYTF. CDR3 DNA: TGCGCCAGCACACTGACAGGGGACTATGGCTACACCTTC.

The chain carries TRBV6-6 and TRBJ1-1; D is unclear. Trimming stripped 0 bases from V and 11 bases from J, with 13 bases between. CDR3 length equals 13 residues. CDR1 is MNHNY and CDR2 is SVGAGI in the germline V gene (reference sequence). The CDR3 loop is CASSYSSADTAFF. The DNA of the CDR3 is TGTGCCAGCAGTTACTCCTCGGCGGATACGGCTTTCTTT.

The chain recombines TRBV5-1 with TRBJ2-7; 7 bases agree with TRBD1. With V trimmed by 4 bases and J by 0 bases, 16 bases remained unmatched. Germline loops: CDR1 SGHRS, CDR2 YFSETQ. There are 18 residues in the CDR3. CDR3 bases: TGCGCCAGCAGCACCTACCCCGGGACAGAGACCAACTCCTACGAGCAGTACTTC. Amino acid sequence: CASSTYPGTETNSYEQYF.

This clone was observed a few times. The CDR3 bases are TGTGCCAGCAAGAGGGACAGAAACTATGGCTACACCTTC. As protein: CASKRDRNYGYTF. The rearrangement uses TRBV6-5 and TRBJ1-2, with 7 bases lining up with TRBD1. Germline assignment: CDR1 MNHEY and CDR2 SVGAGI. This CDR3 is built from 13 residues. The junction had 4 bases not matched to a gene; V was cut back by 7 bases and J by 2 bases.